Each of the 3 T cell receptor beta chains below was sequenced from the same sample in a study of T cell responses to AZD1222 COVID-19 vaccine. Some clones are missing from TCRdb's copy, which holds only in-frame ones; the method was immunoSEQ multiplex PCR. Among roughly 120,000 clones listed, roughly 87% were seen once. Sequences were derived from peripheral blood, sampled on day 0 of AZD1222 vaccination. The receptors stem from an adult in good health.

CDR3 protein: CASSEISGNTIYF. CDR3 in DNA: TGTGCCAGCAGTGAAATATCTGGAAACACCATATATTTT. This chain links TRBV2 with TRBJ1-3, with no clear D. Germline assignment: CDR1 SNHLY and CDR2 FYNNEI. CDR3 length equals 13 residues. Trimming left V 2 bases short and J 1 base short, with 3 bases between.

The rearrangement uses TRBV6-1 and TRBJ1-5; 8 bases align to TRBD1. Germline CDR1 MNHNS, CDR2 SASEGT. V dropped 2 bases and J dropped 5; count of bases not matched to a gene: 8. This CDR3 is 16 amino acids long. The CDR3 sequence: CASSERTGRADQPQHF. The CDR3 coding sequence is TGTGCCAGCAGTGAACGGACAGGGCGGGCTGATCAGCCCCAGCATTTT.

The J gene is TRBJ2-7, the V gene TRBV7-8, with 10 bases fitting TRBD1. Germline CDR1 reads SGHVS; CDR2 reads FQNEAQ. After removal of 4 bases from V and 6 bases from J, the junction contained 3 bases not matched to a gene. This CDR3 is built from 13 residues. The CDR3 loop reads CASSSGQGFEQYF. CDR3 coding DNA: TGTGCCAGCAGCTCGGGACAGGGGTTCGAGCAGTACTTC.